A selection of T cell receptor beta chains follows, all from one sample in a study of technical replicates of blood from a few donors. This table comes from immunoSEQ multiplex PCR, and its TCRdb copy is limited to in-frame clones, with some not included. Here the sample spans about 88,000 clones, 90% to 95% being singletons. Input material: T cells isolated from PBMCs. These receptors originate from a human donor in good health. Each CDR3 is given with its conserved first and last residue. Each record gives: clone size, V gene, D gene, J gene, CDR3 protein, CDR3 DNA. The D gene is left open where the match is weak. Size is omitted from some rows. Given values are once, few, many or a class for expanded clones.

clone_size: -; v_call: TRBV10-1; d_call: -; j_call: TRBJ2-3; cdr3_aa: CASSTDFTDTQYF; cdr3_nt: TGCGCCAGCAGTACGGACTTCACAGATACGCAGTATTTT
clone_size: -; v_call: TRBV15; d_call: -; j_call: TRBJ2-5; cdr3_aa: CATSREAKSQKETQYF; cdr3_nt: TGTGCCACCAGCAGAGAAGCGAAGTCGCAGAAAGAGACCCAGTACTTC
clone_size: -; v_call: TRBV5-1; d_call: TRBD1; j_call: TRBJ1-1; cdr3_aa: CASSEIRQGEDGAFF; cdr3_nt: TGCGCCAGCAGCGAAATCAGACAGGGGGAAGATGGAGCTTTCTTT
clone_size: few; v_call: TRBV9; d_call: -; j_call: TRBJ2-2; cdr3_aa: CASSSELTGELFF; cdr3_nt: TGTGCCAGCAGCTCCGAGCTCACCGGGGAGCTGTTTTTT
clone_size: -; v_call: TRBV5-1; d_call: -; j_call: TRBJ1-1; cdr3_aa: CASSLDAGVDTEAFF; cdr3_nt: TGCGCCAGCAGCTTGGATGCCGGGGTGGATACTGAAGCTTTCTTT
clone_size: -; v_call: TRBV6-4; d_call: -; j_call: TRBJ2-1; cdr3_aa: CASSEQGEGNEQFF; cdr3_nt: TGTGCCAGCAGTGAACAGGGGGAGGGCAATGAGCAGTTCTTC
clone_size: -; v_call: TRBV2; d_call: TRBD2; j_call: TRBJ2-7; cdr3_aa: CASSVREDPYEQYF; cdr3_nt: TGTGCCAGCAGTGTTCGGGAGGACCCCTACGAGCAGTACTTC
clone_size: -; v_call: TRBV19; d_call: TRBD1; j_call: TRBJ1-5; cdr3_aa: CASSIGQVGNNQPQHF; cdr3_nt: TGTGCCAGTAGTATCGGACAGGTCGGGAATAATCAGCCCCAGCATTTT
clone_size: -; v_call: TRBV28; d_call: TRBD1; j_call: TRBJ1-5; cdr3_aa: CASGRQGTRQPQHF; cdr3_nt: TGTGCCAGCGGTCGACAGGGGACGAGGCAGCCCCAGCATTTT
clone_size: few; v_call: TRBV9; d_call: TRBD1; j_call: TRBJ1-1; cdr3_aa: CASSLDRGRTEAFF; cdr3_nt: TGTGCCAGCAGCCTCGACAGGGGAAGAACTGAAGCTTTCTTT
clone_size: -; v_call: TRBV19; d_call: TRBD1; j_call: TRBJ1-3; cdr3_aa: CASSPRQGSGNTIYF; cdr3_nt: TGTGCCAGTAGTCCTAGACAGGGCTCTGGAAACACCATATATTTT
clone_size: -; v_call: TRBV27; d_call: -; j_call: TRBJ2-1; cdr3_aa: CASSLSADTYNEQFF; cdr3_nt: TGTGCCAGCAGTTTAAGTGCGGATACCTACAATGAGCAGTTCTTC
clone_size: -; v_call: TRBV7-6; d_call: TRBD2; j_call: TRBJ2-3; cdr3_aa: CASSLATGGSTDTQYF; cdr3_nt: TGTGCCAGCAGCTTAGCGACGGGGGGAAGCACAGATACGCAGTATTTT
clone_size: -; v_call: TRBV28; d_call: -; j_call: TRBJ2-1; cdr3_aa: CASSLIGRYNEQFF; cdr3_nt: TGTGCCAGCAGTTTAATCGGGAGATACAATGAGCAGTTCTTC
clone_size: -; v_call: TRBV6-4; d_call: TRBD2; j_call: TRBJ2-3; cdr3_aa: CASSDSAGGPDTQYF; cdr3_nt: TGTGCCAGCAGTGACTCAGCGGGGGGGCCAGATACGCAGTATTTT
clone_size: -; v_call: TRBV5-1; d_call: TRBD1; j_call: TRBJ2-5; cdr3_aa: CASSLDRGVATQYF; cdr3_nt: TGCGCCAGCAGCTTGGACAGGGGAGTTGCGACCCAGTACTTC
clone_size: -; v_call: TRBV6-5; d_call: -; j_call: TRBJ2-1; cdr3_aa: CASTIRGQSYNEQFF; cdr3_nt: TGTGCCAGCACAATTAGGGGACAATCCTACAATGAGCAGTTCTTC
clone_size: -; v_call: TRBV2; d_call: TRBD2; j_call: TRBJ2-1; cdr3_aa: CASSEGLAYNEQFF; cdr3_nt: TGTGCCAGCAGTGAGGGACTAGCCTACAATGAGCAGTTCTTC
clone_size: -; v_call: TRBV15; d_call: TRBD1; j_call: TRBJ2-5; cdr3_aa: CATSIQQGETQYF; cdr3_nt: TGTGCCACCAGCATACAACAGGGGGAGACCCAGTACTTC
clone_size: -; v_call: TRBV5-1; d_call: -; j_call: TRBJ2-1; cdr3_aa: CASSLAVSIGNEQFF; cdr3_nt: TGCGCCAGCAGCTTGGCCGTTTCGATCGGCAATGAGCAGTTCTTC
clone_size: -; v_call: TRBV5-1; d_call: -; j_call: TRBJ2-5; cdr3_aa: CASSLEPSWETQYF; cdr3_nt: TGCGCCAGCAGCTTGGAGCCCTCATGGGAGACCCAGTACTTC
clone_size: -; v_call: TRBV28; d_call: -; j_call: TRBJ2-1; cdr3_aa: CASSLGGLWNEQFF; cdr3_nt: TGTGCCAGCAGTTTAGGGGGCCTTTGGAATGAGCAGTTCTTC
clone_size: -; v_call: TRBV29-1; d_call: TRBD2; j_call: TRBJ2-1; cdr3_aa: CSSAERGEAPEQFF; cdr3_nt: TGCAGCTCTGCGGAGCGGGGGGAGGCCCCTGAGCAGTTCTTC
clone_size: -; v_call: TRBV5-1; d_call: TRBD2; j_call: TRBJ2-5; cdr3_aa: CASTASRTSKQETQYF; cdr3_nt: TGCGCCAGCACTGCCTCCAGGACTAGTAAGCAAGAGACCCAGTACTTC
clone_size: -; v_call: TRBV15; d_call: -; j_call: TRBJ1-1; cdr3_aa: CATSRIPGNTEAFF; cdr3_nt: TGTGCCACCAGCCGAATTCCGGGGAACACTGAAGCTTTCTTT
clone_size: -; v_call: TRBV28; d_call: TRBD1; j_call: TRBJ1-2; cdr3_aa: CASSIQGAQYYGYTF; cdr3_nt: TGTGCCAGCAGTATACAGGGGGCGCAGTACTATGGCTACACCTTC
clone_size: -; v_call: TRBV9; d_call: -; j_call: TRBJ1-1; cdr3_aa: CASSVVPINTEAFF; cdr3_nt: TGTGCCAGCAGCGTAGTTCCAATCAACACTGAAGCTTTCTTT
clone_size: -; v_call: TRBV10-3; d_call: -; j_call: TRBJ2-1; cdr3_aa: CAISESQVWQFF; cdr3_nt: TGTGCCATCAGTGAGTCACAGGTGTGGCAGTTCTTC
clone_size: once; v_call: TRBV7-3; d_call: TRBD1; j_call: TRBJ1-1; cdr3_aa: CATKTGRNTEAFF; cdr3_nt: TGTGCCACTAAGACAGGGAGGAACACTGAAGCTTTCTTT
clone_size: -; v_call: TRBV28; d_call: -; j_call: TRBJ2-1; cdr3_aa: CASTQEGLGNEQFF; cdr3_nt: TGTGCCAGCACCCAGGAGGGCCTCGGAAATGAGCAGTTCTTC
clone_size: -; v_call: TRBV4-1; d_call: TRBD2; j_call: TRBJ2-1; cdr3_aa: CASSHSIATSGRLGNEQFF; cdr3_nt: TGCGCCAGCAGCCATTCAATTGCGACTAGCGGGAGACTCGGGAATGAGCAGTTCTTC
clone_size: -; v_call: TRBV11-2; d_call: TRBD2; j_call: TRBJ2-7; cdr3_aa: CASSRMTGGSYEQYF; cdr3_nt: TGTGCCAGCAGCCGGATGACCGGGGGGTCCTACGAGCAGTACTTC
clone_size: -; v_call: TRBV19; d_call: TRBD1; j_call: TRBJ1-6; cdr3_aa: CASSSSGGSDNSPLHF; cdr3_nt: TGTGCCAGTAGTTCCTCAGGGGGAAGTGACAATTCACCCCTCCACTTT
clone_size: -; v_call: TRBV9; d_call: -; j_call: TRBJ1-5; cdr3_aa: CASSVGIGNQPQHF; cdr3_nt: TGTGCCAGCAGCGTAGGTATAGGCAATCAGCCCCAGCATTTT
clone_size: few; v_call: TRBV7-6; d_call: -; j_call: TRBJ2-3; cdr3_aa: CASSPSGITDTQYF; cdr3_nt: TGTGCCAGCAGCCCATCGGGAATCACAGATACGCAGTATTTT
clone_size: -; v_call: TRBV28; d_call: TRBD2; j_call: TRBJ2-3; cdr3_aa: CASSWTSGGTDTQYF; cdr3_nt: TGTGCCAGCAGTTGGACTAGCGGGGGCACAGATACGCAGTATTTT
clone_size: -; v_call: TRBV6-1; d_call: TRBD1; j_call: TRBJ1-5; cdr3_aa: CASSELGTGWSQPQHF; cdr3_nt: TGTGCCAGCAGTGAACTTGGGACAGGGTGGTCCCAGCCCCAGCATTTT
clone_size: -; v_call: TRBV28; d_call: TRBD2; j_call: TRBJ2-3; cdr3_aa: CASSSIAGRSTDTQYF; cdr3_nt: TGTGCCAGCAGTTCCATAGCGGGGAGAAGCACAGATACGCAGTATTTT
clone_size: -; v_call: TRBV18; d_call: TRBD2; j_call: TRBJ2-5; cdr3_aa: CASSPRLADQETQYF; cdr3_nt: TGTGCCAGCTCACCGCGACTAGCGGACCAAGAGACCCAGTACTTC
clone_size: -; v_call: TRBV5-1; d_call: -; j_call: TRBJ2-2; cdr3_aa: CASSDGTFTGELFF; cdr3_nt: TGCGCCAGCAGCGATGGGACTTTCACCGGGGAGCTGTTTTTT
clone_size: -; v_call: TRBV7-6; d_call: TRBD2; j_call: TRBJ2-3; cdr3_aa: CASTQSERLAGTDTQYF; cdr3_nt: TGTGCCAGCACTCAAAGCGAGAGACTAGCGGGCACAGATACGCAGTATTTT
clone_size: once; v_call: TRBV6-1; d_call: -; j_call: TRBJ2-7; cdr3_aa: CASTRDKAYEQYF; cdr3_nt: TGTGCCAGCACCCGGGACAAGGCCTACGAGCAGTACTTC
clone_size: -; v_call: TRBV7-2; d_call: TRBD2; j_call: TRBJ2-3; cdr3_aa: CASSLRASGGRDTQYF; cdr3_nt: TGTGCCAGCAGCTTACGGGCTAGCGGGGGAAGGGATACGCAGTATTTT
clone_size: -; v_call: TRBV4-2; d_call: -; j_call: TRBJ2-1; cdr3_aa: CASSQEGRGTYSYNEQFF; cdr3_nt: TGTGCCAGCAGCCAAGAGGGCAGGGGAACTTATAGCTACAATGAGCAGTTCTTC
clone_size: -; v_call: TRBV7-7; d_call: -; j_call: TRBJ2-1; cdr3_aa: CASATHQGNEQFF; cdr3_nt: TGTGCTAGCGCTACTCACCAGGGAAATGAGCAGTTCTTC
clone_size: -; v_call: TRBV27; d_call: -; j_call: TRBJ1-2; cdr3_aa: CASTPLGALSSYGYTF; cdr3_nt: TGTGCCAGCACTCCCTTAGGGGCTCTCTCTTCCTATGGCTACACCTTC
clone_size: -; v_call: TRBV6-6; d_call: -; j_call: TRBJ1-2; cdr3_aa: CASSYSRRGYTF; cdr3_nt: TGTGCCAGCAGTTACTCGAGGAGAGGCTACACCTTC
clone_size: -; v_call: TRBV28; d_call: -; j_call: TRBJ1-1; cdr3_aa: CASSLSWDMNTEAFF; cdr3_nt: TGTGCCAGCAGTTTAAGTTGGGACATGAACACTGAAGCTTTCTTT
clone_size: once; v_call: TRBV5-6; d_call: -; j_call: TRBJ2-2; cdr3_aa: CASSDGQLWVTGTGELFF; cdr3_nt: TGTGCCAGCAGCGACGGACAACTCTGGGTCACGGGCACCGGGGAGCTGTTTTTT
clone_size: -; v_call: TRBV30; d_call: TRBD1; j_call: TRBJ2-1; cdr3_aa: CAWSAEPGGLYFNEQFF; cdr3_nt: TGTGCCTGGAGCGCCGAACCAGGGGGTTTGTATTTCAATGAGCAGTTCTTC
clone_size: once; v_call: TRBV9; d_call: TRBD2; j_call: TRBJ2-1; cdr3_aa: CASSVDVSSGTKTEQFF; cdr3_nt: TGTGCCAGCAGCGTAGATGTGTCTAGCGGGACCAAAACTGAGCAGTTCTTC
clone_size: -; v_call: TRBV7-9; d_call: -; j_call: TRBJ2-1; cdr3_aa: CASSFPVSTRGNEQFF; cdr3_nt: TGTGCCAGCAGCTTCCCTGTATCGACTCGGGGCAATGAGCAGTTCTTC
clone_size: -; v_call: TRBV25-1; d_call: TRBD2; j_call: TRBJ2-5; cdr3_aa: CASSDPAGGFETQYF; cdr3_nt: TGTGCCAGCAGTGATCCAGCGGGGGGATTTGAGACCCAGTACTTC
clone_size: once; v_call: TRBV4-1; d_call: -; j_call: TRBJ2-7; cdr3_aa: CASSQVAESTYEQYF; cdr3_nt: TGCGCCAGCAGCCAAGTGGCGGAAAGTACCTACGAGCAGTACTTC
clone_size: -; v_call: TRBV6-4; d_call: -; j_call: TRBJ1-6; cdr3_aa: CASSLNSYNSPLHF; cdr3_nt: TGTGCCAGCAGCCTAAACTCCTATAATTCACCCCTCCACTTT
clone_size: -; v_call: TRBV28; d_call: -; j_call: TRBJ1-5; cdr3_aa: CASSFVSGANQPQHF; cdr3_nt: TGTGCCAGCAGTTTCGTATCGGGAGCGAATCAGCCCCAGCATTTT